Described below is a single T cell receptor beta chain sequence and its context. The data were taken from a study of cytomegalovirus exposure and HLA in healthy donors. Clones were sequenced by immunoSEQ multiplex PCR, and TCRdb holds only the in-frame ones, with some missing. The repertoire consists of some 130,000 clones, with 80% to 90% occurring once and the leading ten covering roughly 1.4%. The CDR3 covers 15 residues. V was clipped by 8 bases and J by 0 bases, with 11 bases between them. Germline lookup yields CDR1 LNHDA and CDR2 SQIVND (reference sequence). The receptor's source is a woman aged 30 to 39 in good health and CMV-seronegative. The specimen sequenced was PBMCs. The chain employs TRBV19 and TRBJ1-6; D is unresolved. CDR3 nucleotide sequence: TGTGCCAGTTCAACAGAAAGCTCCTATAATTCACCCCTCCACTTT. It specifies CASSTESSYNSPLHF.